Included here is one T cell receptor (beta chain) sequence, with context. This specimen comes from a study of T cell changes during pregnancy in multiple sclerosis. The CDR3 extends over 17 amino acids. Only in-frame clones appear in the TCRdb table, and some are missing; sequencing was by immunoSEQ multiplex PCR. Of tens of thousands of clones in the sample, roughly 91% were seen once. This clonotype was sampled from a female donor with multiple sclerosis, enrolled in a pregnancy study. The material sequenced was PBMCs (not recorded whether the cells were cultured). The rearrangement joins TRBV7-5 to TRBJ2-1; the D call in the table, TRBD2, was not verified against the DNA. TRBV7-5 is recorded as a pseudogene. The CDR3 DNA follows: TGTGCCAGACCTTGGTGGGAAGCGGGAAGTCCCTACAATGAGCAGTTCTTC. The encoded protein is CARPWWEAGSPYNEQFF.